This T cell receptor beta chain was recovered during a study of T cell responses to AZD1222 COVID-19 vaccine. About the study: The analysis combined second doses at about 4 or about 12 weeks. Broader study findings: Rises in breadth and depth of Spike-specific TCRs came after two AZD1222 doses. No day 14 peak samples; only post-peak repertoires were characterized. Close to half of spike-specific TCRs reportedly recognize unmutated variant regions.

The CDR3 consists of 14 residues. The junction had 2 bases not matched to a gene; V was cut back by 3 bases and J by 1 base. The V gene's germline CDR1 is MNHEY and CDR2 SMNVEV (reference sequence). A remark on this clone: Its antigen remains unidentified.

TCRdb keeps only in-frame clones here, not all; method: immunoSEQ multiplex PCR. This sample has 150,000 to 200,000 clones, with around 90% found just once. The chain recombines TRBV27 with TRBJ2-5, with 7 positions matching TRBD2. Sequences were derived from peripheral blood, sampled on day 0 of AZD1222 vaccination. This TCR derives from an adult in good health. The CDR3 spells CASSFAGAQETQYF. CDR3 coding DNA: TGTGCCAGCAGTTTCGCGGGAGCCCAAGAGACCCAGTACTTC.